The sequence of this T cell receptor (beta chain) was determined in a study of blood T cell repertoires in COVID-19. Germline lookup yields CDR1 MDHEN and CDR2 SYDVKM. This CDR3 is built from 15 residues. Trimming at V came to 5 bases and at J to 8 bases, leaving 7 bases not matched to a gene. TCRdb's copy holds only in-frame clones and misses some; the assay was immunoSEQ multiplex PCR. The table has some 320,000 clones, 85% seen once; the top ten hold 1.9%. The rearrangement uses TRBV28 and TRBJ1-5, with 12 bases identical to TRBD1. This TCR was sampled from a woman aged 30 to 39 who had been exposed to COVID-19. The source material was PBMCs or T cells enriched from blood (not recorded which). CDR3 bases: TGTGCCAGCAGTACGGGACAGGGGGCTGTTGAGCCCCAGCATTTT. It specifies CASSTGQGAVEPQHF.